The 18 T cell receptor beta chains below come from one sample, sequenced in a study of T cell responses to AZD1222 COVID-19 vaccine. Profiled with immunoSEQ multiplex PCR; TCRdb holds only in-frame clones, not every one. The repertoire has 73,000 or so clones, about 78% of them found once; the top ten carry 40% to 55%. Sequencing used peripheral blood, obtained 28 days after the second AZD1222 dose. The origin of the receptors is an adult who received the AZD1222 COVID-19 vaccine.

The genes are TRBV10-3 and TRBJ2-2; possible D gene TRBD2, 5 bases. Looked up from germline, CDR1 is ENHRY and CDR2 is SYGVKD. V gave up 0 bases and J gave up 7 bases, with 12 bases separating them. The CDR3 covers 15 residues. The CDR3 DNA is TGTGCCATCAGTGAGTCGCCGGGAATGGACGGGGAGCTGTTTTTT. It encodes CAISESPGMDGELFF.

This clone appeared a single time. The rearrangement uses TRBV6-5 and TRBJ2-7; TRBD1 matches at 9 bases. Losses at the gene ends were 4 bases for V and 2 bases for J; bases not matched to a gene: 6. The germline gives CDR1 MNHEY, CDR2 SVGAGI. This CDR3 contains 15 residues. CDR3 protein: CASSSPGQGTYEQYF. DNA of the CDR3: TGTGCCAGCAGTTCCCCGGGACAGGGAACCTACGAGCAGTACTTC.

This chain links TRBV5-8 with TRBJ1-6; D remains ambiguous. V lost 5 bases to trimming and J lost 6 bases, with 15 bases between them. CDR1 and CDR2 from the germline V gene are SGHTS and YDEGEE. This CDR3 contains 15 residues. CDR3: CASRGRSSGNSPLHF. CDR3 sequence (DNA): TGTGCCAGCAGGGGGAGGTCCTCCGGTAATTCACCCCTCCACTTT. Full variable domain (rest looked up from reference TRBV5-8 and TRBJ1-6): EAGVTQSPTHLIKTRGQQATLRCSPISGHTSVYWYQQALGLGLQFLLWYDEGEERNRGNFPPRFSGRQFPNYSSELNVNALELEDSALYLCASRGRSSGNSPLHFGNGTRLTVT.

In regard to this clone: Germline is not matched at one junction end, which may reflect a read error. This chain connects TRBV28 to TRBJ2-2, with 8 bases lining up with TRBD1. The CDR3 totals 13 residues. Looked up from germline, CDR1 is MDHEN and CDR2 is SYDVKM. This CDR3 is CASSFRSTGGLFF. The CDR3 nucleotides are TGTGCCAGCAGTTTTCGATCTACAGGGGGGCTGTTTTTT.

The chain couples TRBV7-9 to TRBJ1-3, with D hard to call. V lost 5 bases, J lost 0 bases, and 11 bases lay in between. CDR3 length: 15 residues. CDR1 is SEHNR, CDR2 FQNEAQ, per germline (reference sequence). In DNA, the CDR3 is TGTGCCAGCAGCCAAGGACTCCGCTCTGGAAACACCATATATTTT. Protein sequence: CASSQGLRSGNTIYF.

This clone occurred once. The chain has TRBV7-7 and TRBJ2-7; 8 nucleotides line up with TRBD1. Trimming cost V 5 bases and J 4 bases; bases outside gene matches: 4. The CDR3 loop spans 13 amino acids. Germline CDR1 SSHAT, CDR2 FNYEAQ (reference sequence). The CDR3 loop reads CASSRDRTYEQYF. The CDR3 DNA reads as TGTGCCAGCAGCCGGGACAGGACATACGAGCAGTACTTC. The full variable domain, in which reference TRBV7-7 and TRBJ2-7 provide the parts outside the CDR3, is GAGVSQSPRYKVTKRGQDVTLRCDPISSHATLYWYQQALGQGPEFLTYFNYEAQPDKSGLPSDRFSAERPEGSISTLTIQRTEQRDSAMYRCASSRDRTYEQYFGPGTRLTVT.

V usage is TRBV9 and J usage is TRBJ1-4; no clear D. This CDR3 is 11 amino acids long. Germline-derived CDR1 and CDR2 are SGDLS and YYNGEE. The V gene lost 5 bases and the J gene lost 7 bases, with 6 bases spanning the gap. DNA of the CDR3: TGTGCCAGCAGGTTGGGTGAAAAACTGTTTTTT. Encoded protein: CASRLGEKLFF.

The V and J genes are TRBV9 and TRBJ1-1, with D possibly matching TRBD1 (5 bases). CDR3 length equals 15 residues. Germline V CDR1 and CDR2: SGDLS, YYNGEE. Trimming took off 3 bases at V and 4 bases at J, with 16 bases between the two ends. Written as DNA, the CDR3 is TGTGCCAGCAGCGCTCCCATCGGGGCTCGCACTGAAGCTTTCTTT. The encoded protein is CASSAPIGARTEAFF.

V is TRBV5-1 and J is TRBJ1-1; 12 nucleotides agree with TRBD1. The length of the CDR3 is 14 residues. Trimming took 4 bases from V and 8 from J; bases not matched to a gene: 6. Germline-derived CDR1 and CDR2 are SGHRS and YFSETQ. The CDR3 spells CASSGTGGASEAFF. CDR3 coding DNA: TGCGCCAGCAGCGGGACAGGGGGCGCCTCAGAAGCTTTCTTT.

The chain combines TRBV4-3 with TRBJ1-3; D is unclear. CDR3 length: 16 residues. In germline, CDR1 is LGHNA, CDR2 YSLEER. Deletions cut 0 bases from V and 0 bases from J, with 9 bases between. CDR3 loop: CASSQDARPSGNTIYF. The CDR3 DNA sequence: TGCGCCAGCAGCCAAGATGCCAGACCCTCTGGAAACACCATATATTTT.

The chain joins TRBV10-3 to TRBJ2-7, with D maybe TRBD2 (5 bases). Germline CDR1 reads ENHRY; CDR2 reads SYGVKD. V gave up 8 bases and J gave up 4 bases, with 15 bases separating them. The CDR3 is made up of 13 amino acids. The CDR3 DNA follows: TGTGCCATCTGCGGTGGAGGCTGGTACGAGCAGTACTTC. Amino acid sequence: CAICGGGWYEQYF.

The V call is TRBV28, the J call TRBJ1-1; TRBD1 is a possible D gene (5 bases). The length of the CDR3 is 15 residues. Germline values: CDR1 MDHEN, CDR2 SYDVKM. V lost 1 base and J lost 6, with 15 bases in between. The CDR3 sequence: CASSLYLGGGAEAFF. The DNA for the CDR3 is TGTGCCAGCAGTTTATACCTAGGCGGGGGGGCTGAAGCTTTCTTT.

The chain joins TRBV30 to TRBJ1-1; D unresolved. This CDR3 region has 14 residues. V shed 0 bases and J shed 5 bases, with 13 bases lying between them. Germline CDR1 is GTSNPN and CDR2 is SVGIG (reference sequence). In DNA form, the CDR3 reads TGTGCCTGGAGTGTCAAGCTATCGGGAACTGAAGCTTTCTTT. Protein sequence: CAWSVKLSGTEAFF.

The V gene is TRBV10-3, the J gene TRBJ1-2, with D possibly TRBD1 on 6 matching bases. The ends were cut back, 2 bases at V and 5 bases at J, with 15 bases in the middle. Germline lookup yields CDR1 ENHRY and CDR2 SYGVKD. The CDR3 has 15 residues. CDR3 protein: CAISEPDRRWYGYTF. The DNA of the CDR3 is TGTGCCATCAGTGAGCCGGACAGACGATGGTATGGCTACACCTTC.

V usage is TRBV3-1 (or the pseudogene TRBV3-2) and J usage is TRBJ2-3; D call uncertain. The V and J ends lost 7 bases and 0 bases respectively, with 11 bases between them. The CDR3 spans 14 residues. Germline CDR1 is LGHDT and CDR2 is YNNKEL (reference sequence). CDR3 residues: CASKTEPSTDTQYF. The CDR3 DNA reads TGTGCCAGCAAGACGGAACCTAGCACAGATACGCAGTATTTT.

CDR3 nucleotide sequence: TGTGCCAGCACCCTACGGGACGGACCTTCCCGATACGAGCAGTACTTC. Amino acids: CASTLRDGPSRYEQYF. The chain employs TRBV13 and TRBJ2-7; D may match TRBD1 or TRBD2 (5 bases each). Germline assignment: CDR1 PRHDT and CDR2 FYEKMQ (reference sequence). This CDR3 region has 16 residues. Trimming shortened V by 7 bases and J by 4 bases, and 23 bases separated the two germline ends. The full variable domain, its missing parts supplied by reference TRBV13 and TRBJ2-7, is AAGVIQSPRHLIKEKRETATLKCYPIPRHDTVYWYQQGPGQDPQFLISFYEKMQSDKGSIPDRFSAQQFSDYHSELNMSSLELGDSALYFCASTLRDGPSRYEQYFGPGTRLTVT.

V is TRBV4-1 and J is TRBJ2-1; 11 bases line up with TRBD2. Germline CDR1 and CDR2: MGHRA and YSYEKL. The CDR3 loop spans 18 amino acids. The V and J ends lost 1 base and 8 bases, in that order; junction bases with no gene match: 13. The CDR3 nucleotides are TGCGCCAGCAGCCAAGCAGCGACTAGCGGGGAGGGGGGCGATGAGCAGTTCTTC. Protein product: CASSQAATSGEGGDEQFF.

This sequence joins TRBV5-1 and TRBJ1-5; D uncertain. This CDR3 has 13 residues. Trimming shortened V by 0 bases and J by 7 bases, and 8 bases separated the two germline ends. Germline CDR1 reads SGHRS; CDR2 reads YFSETQ. In DNA, the CDR3 is TGCGCCAGCAGCTTGGGACTAGGACAGCCCCAGCATTTT. Translating gives CASSLGLGQPQHF.